This is a list of T cell receptor beta chains from one sample in a study of cytomegalovirus exposure and HLA in healthy donors. Repertoires were generated with immunoSEQ multiplex PCR, while TCRdb's copy carries only in-frame clones and drops some. The table lists roughly 190,000 clones. Material: PBMCs. The receptors shown here come from a woman between 18 and 29 years old in good health and CMV-seropositive. Both conserved end residues are part of each CDR3. D genes are given only for firm matches.

j_call | d_call | v_call | cdr3_nt | cdr3_aa
TRBJ1-4 | NA | TRBV6-5 | TGTGCCAGCAGTTCAGGGGCCCGGGAAAAACTGTTTTTT | CASSSGAREKLFF
TRBJ2-5 | NA | TRBV9 | TGTGCCAGCAGCGTACTGGGGGCAGAGACCCAGTACTTC | CASSVLGAETQYF
TRBJ1-2 | NA | TRBV4-2 | TGTGCCAGCAGCCAAGATAGGGACACGACCTATGGCTACACCTTC | CASSQDRDTTYGYTF
TRBJ2-2 | NA | TRBV5-4 | TGTGCCAGCAGCCTAATTGACAGATACACCGGGGAGCTGTTTTTT | CASSLIDRYTGELFF
TRBJ1-4 | NA | TRBV7-9 | TGTGCCAGCAGCTCCTCGTCGGGGATCGATGAAAAACTGTTTTTT | CASSSSSGIDEKLFF
TRBJ2-1 | NA | TRBV5-6 | TGTGCCAGCAGCTTGGGGCCAGCGATTTCCCACAATGAGCAGTTCTTC | CASSLGPAISHNEQFF
TRBJ1-1 | TRBD1 | TRBV29-1 | TGCAGCGGTTCAGGGGGCTGGGGGATGAACACTGAAGCTTTCTTT | CSGSGGWGMNTEAFF
TRBJ2-1 | NA | TRBV4-1 | TGCGCCAGCAGCCGAGGGATTCCCGGCCTAAATGAGCAGTTCTTC | CASSRGIPGLNEQFF
TRBJ2-1 | TRBD2 | TRBV10-3 | TGTGCCATCAGTGAGGCCTCTGGCGGGGGGACTCCGCCCAATGAGCAGTTCTTC | CAISEASGGGTPPNEQFF
TRBJ1-3 | NA | TRBV25-1 | TGTGCCAGCAGTGTACTGAGCTCTGGAAACACCATATATTTT | CASSVLSSGNTIYF
TRBJ2-5 | TRBD2 | TRBV2 | TGTGCCAGCAGTGAAGGAGGTAGCGGGGGGGCCTTTGGGGAGACCCAGTACTTC | CASSEGGSGGAFGETQYF
TRBJ2-1 | TRBD1 | TRBV7-6 | TGTGCCAGCAGCCTGGACAGGGGGACCTACAATGAGCAGTTCTTC | CASSLDRGTYNEQFF
TRBJ1-2 | NA | TRBV27 | TGTGCCAGCAGTTTGACACCTAACTATGGCTACACCTTC | CASSLTPNYGYTF
TRBJ2-7 | NA | TRBV7-9 | TGTGCCAGCAGCTTGGAGGCCCCTCGGGAGCAGTACTTC | CASSLEAPREQYF
TRBJ1-1 | NA | TRBV5-1 | TGCGCCAGCAGCTTGGACAGGGCGAACACTGAAGCTTTCTTT | CASSLDRANTEAFF
TRBJ2-3 | NA | TRBV29-1 | TGCAGCGTTGTTACTAGCTATTATATTAATACGCAGTATTTT | CSVVTSYYINTQYF
TRBJ2-5 | NA | TRBV30 | TGTGCCTGGACCTCTCAGGGCGGAGAGACCCAGTACTTC | CAWTSQGGETQYF
TRBJ2-3 | TRBD2 | TRBV6-4 | TGTGCCAGCAGCCAACTAGCGGGGGGCACAGATACGCAGTATTTT | CASSQLAGGTDTQYF
TRBJ2-1 | TRBD2 | TRBV7-2 | TGTGCCAGCAGTACGGGACTAGGCCTTAATGAGCAGTTCTTC | CASSTGLGLNEQFF
TRBJ2-7 | TRBD2 | TRBV7-9 | TGTGCCAGCAGTACTATTCTGACTAGCGGGTCTTCCTACGAGCAGTACTTC | CASSTILTSGSSYEQYF
TRBJ1-1 | NA | TRBV6-1 | TGTGCCAGCAGTGTGACAGGTCGGGACACTGAAGCTTTCTTT | CASSVTGRDTEAFF
TRBJ2-2 | TRBD1 | TRBV4-3 | TGCGCCAGCAGCCAACTCTTACAGGGGACCGGGGAGCTGTTTTTT | CASSQLLQGTGELFF
TRBJ2-7 | TRBD2 | TRBV4-1 | TGCGCCAGCAGCCGCGGCGGGGGTCTCGACGAGCAGTACTTC | CASSRGGGLDEQYF
TRBJ2-1 | NA | TRBV19 | TGTGCCAGTACCTATGGACAAAGCTCCTACAATGAGCAGTTCTTC | CASTYGQSSYNEQFF
TRBJ2-7 | NA | TRBV5-5 | TGTGCCAGCAGCTTGGGGTCCAGGGTAGACTACGAGCAGTACTTC | CASSLGSRVDYEQYF
TRBJ2-2 | NA | TRBV30 | TGTGCCTGGAGTGTAATTGAGCGGAGCACCGGGGAGCTGTTTTTT | CAWSVIERSTGELFF
TRBJ2-2 | TRBD2 | TRBV5-1 | TGCGCCAGCAGCTGGGGACTAGCGGGAGACACCGGGGAGCTGTTTTTT | CASSWGLAGDTGELFF
TRBJ1-3 | NA | TRBV9 | TGTGCCAGCAGCGCCCCTCACAGCTCTGGAAACACCATATATTTT | CASSAPHSSGNTIYF
TRBJ2-1 | TRBD1 | TRBV10-3 | TGTGCCACGTCCGGGACAGGGGCCTACAATGAGCAGTTCTTC | CATSGTGAYNEQFF
TRBJ2-4 | NA | TRBV5-1 | TGCGCCAGCAGCTTGGGGGGGACTGAAAACATTCAGTACTTC | CASSLGGTENIQYF
TRBJ1-5 | TRBD1 | TRBV2 | TGTGCCAGCAGGGGACAGGGCAATCAGCCCCAGCATTTT | CASRGQGNQPQHF
TRBJ1-2 | NA | TRBV29-1 | TGCAGCGCCGGACTGGGCGCACCTAATGGCTACACCTTC | CSAGLGAPNGYTF
TRBJ1-2 | NA | TRBV4-3 | TGCGCCAGCAGCCAAAGTCGAGGAACGTCTGCGGGCTACACCTTC | CASSQSRGTSAGYTF
TRBJ2-2 | NA | TRBV30 | TGTGCCTGGAGGGCTAGCTCAACCGGGGAGCTGTTTTTT | CAWRASSTGELFF
TRBJ1-5 | NA | TRBV10-2 | TGCGCCAGCAGTTCTATCTCTAGCAATCAGCCCCAGCATTTT | CASSSISSNQPQHF
TRBJ2-5 | NA | TRBV10-3 | TGTGCCATCAGTGAAGCGGAGACCCAGTACTTC | CAISEAETQYF